What follows are 32 T cell receptor beta chains derived from one specimen sequenced in a study of T cell responses to AZD1222 COVID-19 vaccine. Data came from immunoSEQ multiplex PCR; TCRdb stores just in-frame clones and leaves some out. The sample lists some 95,000 clones, around nine tenths occurring once. The sample consisted of peripheral blood, taken on day 0 of AZD1222 vaccination. The receptor set was obtained from an adult in good health.

This chain connects TRBV5-6 to TRBJ1-6, with D perhaps TRBD1 (5 bases). The CDR3 consists of 17 residues. V was shortened by 3 bases and J by 4 bases, with 17 bases between the two germline ends. Germline values: CDR1 SGHDT, CDR2 YYEEEE. The CDR3 protein is CASSWGRQSHYNSPLHF. DNA of the CDR3: TGTGCCAGCAGCTGGGGAAGACAGAGCCATTATAATTCACCCCTCCACTTT.

This chain connects TRBV6-2 or TRBV6-3 to TRBJ1-2, with 7 bases matching TRBD1. Losses at the gene ends were 7 bases for V and 8 bases for J; bases not matched to a gene: 10. Germline-derived CDR1 and CDR2 are MNHEY and SVGEGT. This CDR3 comprises 13 residues. The chain's CDR3 is CASIPRGTAGYTF. The CDR3 nucleotides are TGTGCCAGCATCCCCAGGGGGACCGCGGGCTACACCTTC.

The genes are TRBV7-2 and TRBJ2-3; D perhaps matches TRBD1 (6 bases). Germline loops: CDR1 SGHTA, CDR2 FQGNSA. V lost 5 bases to trimming and J lost 4 bases, with 13 bases between them. This CDR3 has 14 residues. CDR3 sequence: CASSLGQWADTQYF. CDR3 in DNA: TGTGCCAGCAGCCTAGGACAGTGGGCAGATACGCAGTATTTT.

This CDR3 is CSVGMNTEAFF. Written as DNA, the CDR3 is TGCAGCGTTGGTATGAACACTGAAGCTTTCTTT. This chain joins TRBV29-1 and TRBJ1-1; D unresolved. With 4 bases removed from V and 0 bases from J, the gap between germline ends came to 3 bases. CDR3 size: 11 residues. Germline-derived CDR1 and CDR2 are SQVTM and ANQGSEA.

The chain combines TRBV15 with TRBJ2-3; 7 bases map to TRBD2. Germline lookup yields CDR1 LNHNV and CDR2 YYDKDF (reference sequence). With V trimmed by 0 bases and J by 1 base, 7 bases remained unmatched. This CDR3 comprises 17 residues. CDR3 amino acids: CATSRDRELAGTDTQYF. The CDR3 nucleotides read TGTGCCACCAGCAGAGATCGGGAGCTAGCGGGCACAGATACGCAGTATTTT.

In DNA form, the CDR3 reads TGTGCCACGGACAGGGGACCTGGGTCACCCCTCCACTTT. Its protein is CATDRGPGSPLHF. The V and J genes are TRBV28 and TRBJ1-6, with 9 bases identical to TRBD1. The length of the CDR3 is 13 residues. CDR1 and CDR2 from the germline V gene are MDHEN and SYDVKM. J gave up 10 bases and V 10 bases, and 8 bases lay outside the gene matches.

The chain joins TRBV5-1 to TRBJ1-3, with 9 bases fitting TRBD1. From germline, CDR1 is SGHRS and CDR2 YFSETQ. Trimming at V came to 0 bases and at J to 0 bases, leaving 13 bases not matched to a gene. CDR3 length: 20 amino acids. In DNA form, the CDR3 reads TGCGCCAGCAGCTTGGTTGGGACAGGGTCTGCATCCCCCTCTGGAAACACCATATATTTT. This codes for CASSLVGTGSASPSGNTIYF.

The chain is built from TRBV6-2 or TRBV6-3 and TRBJ1-2; D is possibly TRBD1 (5 bases). The germline V and J ends were trimmed by 5 bases and 5 bases, with 15 bases remaining between them. Germline values: CDR1 MNHEY, CDR2 SVGEGT. CDR3 length: 14 residues. In DNA, the CDR3 is TGTGCCAGCAGTCGTGGGACGAATCCTTATGGCTACACCTTC. Translating gives CASSRGTNPYGYTF.

The V and J genes are TRBV5-1 and TRBJ1-5, with 8 nucleotides matching TRBD1. J lost 6 bases, V lost 2 bases, and 1 base had no gene match. The length of the CDR3 is 13 residues. CDR1 and CDR2 (germline): SGHRS, YFSETQ. CDR3 sequence (DNA): TGCGCCAGCAGCTTCGACAGGGGTCAGCCCCAGCATTTT. This encodes CASSFDRGQPQHF.

V and J are TRBV2 and TRBJ2-1; the match to TRBD1 covers 9 bases. V shed 5 bases and J 6 bases; nucleotides not matched to a gene: 5. This CDR3 is built from 14 residues. CDR1 is SNHLY, CDR2 FYNNEI, per germline. The CDR3 loop reads CASSLDRGGNEQFF. The CDR3 bases are TGTGCCAGCAGTTTGGACAGGGGAGGCAATGAGCAGTTCTTC.

The chain uses TRBV5-1 and TRBJ1-5; D remains ambiguous. Germline V CDR1 and CDR2: SGHRS, YFSETQ. The CDR3 has 15 amino acids. Trimming cost V 1 base and J 0 bases, with 8 bases left between them. CDR3 sequence (DNA): TGCGCCAGCAGCTTGCACGGAATTAGCAATCAGCCCCAGCATTTT. It specifies CASSLHGISNQPQHF. The complete variable domain, with remaining parts taken from reference TRBV5-1 and TRBJ1-5, reads KAGVTQTPRYLIKTRGQQVTLSCSPISGHRSVSWYQQTPGQGLQFLFEYFSETQRNKGNFPGRFSGRQFSNSRSEMNVSTLELGDSALYLCASSLHGISNQPQHFGDGTRLSIL.

The J gene is TRBJ1-1, the V gene TRBV18; a possible D gene is TRBD1 (5 bases). The CDR3 has 16 residues. Looked up from germline, CDR1 is KGHSH and CDR2 is LQKENI. V was cut by 1 base and J by 1 base, with 13 bases left in between. The CDR3: CASSPQFRGENTEAFF. The CDR3 coding sequence is TGTGCCAGCTCACCACAGTTCCGGGGGGAGAACACTGAAGCTTTCTTT. Variable domain in full (rest from reference TRBV18 and TRBJ1-1): NAGVMQNPRHLVRRRGQEARLRCSPMKGHSHVYWYRQLPEEGLKFMVYLQKENIIDESGMPKERFSAEFPKEGPSILRIQQVVRGDSAAYFCASSPQFRGENTEAFFGQGTRLTVV.

The V call is TRBV2, the J call TRBJ1-5; D possibly corresponds to TRBD1 (6 bases). CDR3 length equals 14 residues. Trimming took 2 bases from V and 5 from J, leaving 10 bases between them. Germline values: CDR1 SNHLY, CDR2 FYNNEI. The CDR3 loop is CASSELDRDQPQHF. CDR3 DNA sequence: TGTGCCAGCAGTGAATTGGACAGAGATCAGCCCCAGCATTTT.

The chain combines TRBV27 with TRBJ2-7, with 8 bases fitting TRBD1. After removal of 6 bases from V and 7 bases from J, the junction contained 14 bases not matched to a gene. Germline V gene lookup returns CDR1 MNHEY and CDR2 SMNVEV (reference sequence). The length of the CDR3 is 15 residues. The CDR3 nucleotides are TGTGCCAGCAGCTCTCCCCGGACAGGGATTGGAGAGCAGTACTTC. Translated: CASSSPRTGIGEQYF.

The chain is built from TRBV10-3 and TRBJ2-7; D uncertain. The germline V gene encodes CDR1 ENHRY and CDR2 SYGVKD. The CDR3 has 12 amino acids. Trimming stripped 2 bases from V and 6 bases from J, with 8 bases between. CDR3 protein: CAISEMGREQYF. DNA for the CDR3: TGTGCCATCAGTGAGATGGGCCGCGAGCAGTACTTC.

This chain joins TRBV7-8 and TRBJ2-2, with 9 bases that match TRBD1. The CDR3 length is 16 residues. The ends lost 4 bases at V and 9 bases at J; junction bases unmatched: 12. Germline V CDR1 and CDR2: SGHVS, FQNEAQ. In DNA, the CDR3 is TGTGCCAGCAGCTCATCAACAGGGGGCGGTCAAAGGGAGCTGTTTTTT. Encoded protein: CASSSSTGGGQRELFF.

The rearrangement joins TRBV7-4 to TRBJ1-3; D ambiguous. Trimming pared 1 base from V and 0 bases from J, leaving 7 bases between. Germline CDR1 and CDR2: SGHVT and SQSDAQ. The CDR3 consists of 15 residues. The CDR3 loop reads CASSLEVHSGNTIYF. The CDR3 nucleotides are TGTGCCAGCAGCTTAGAGGTCCACTCTGGAAACACCATATATTTT. Full variable domain (rest looked up from reference TRBV7-4 and TRBJ1-3): GAGVSQSPRYKVAKRGRDVALRCDSISGHVTLYWYRQTLGQGSEVLTYSQSDAQRDKSGRPSGRFSAERPERSVSTLKIQRTEQGDSAVYLCASSLEVHSGNTIYFGEGSWLTVV.

CDR3 sequence (DNA): TGTGCCAGTAGTAGACAACAGAACACTGAAGCTTTCTTT. Translation: CASSRQQNTEAFF. The rearrangement links TRBV19 to TRBJ1-1; D uncertain. This CDR3 has 13 residues. Germline V gene lookup returns CDR1 LNHDA and CDR2 SQIVND (reference sequence). Trimming stripped 4 bases from V and 1 base from J, with 7 bases between.

The chain is built from TRBV4-3 and TRBJ1-6; 9 nucleotides align to TRBD1. The length of the CDR3 is 16 residues. The V segment lost 2 bases and the J segment 10 bases; nucleotides outside the gene matches: 9. Germline-derived CDR1 and CDR2 are LGHNA and YSLEER. CDR3 DNA sequence: TGCGCCAGCAGCCAATACCCGACAGGGGGAGGGTCACCCCTCCACTTT. This codes for CASSQYPTGGGSPLHF.

The rearrangement links TRBV28 to TRBJ1-1; 7 nucleotides match TRBD1. V trimming: 6 bases; J trimming: 7 bases; junction bases outside the gene matches: 5. Germline lookup yields CDR1 MDHEN and CDR2 SYDVKM. There are 12 residues in the CDR3. CDR3 in amino acids: CASSPRGGEAFF. In DNA, the CDR3 is TGTGCCAGCAGCCCCAGGGGGGGTGAAGCTTTCTTT.

The rearrangement links TRBV5-1 to TRBJ2-7, with unresolved D. Germline V lookup: CDR1 SGHRS, CDR2 YFSETQ. The V gene lost 7 bases and the J gene lost 7 bases, with 18 bases spanning the gap. The CDR3 is 13 residues long. The DNA for the CDR3 is TGCGCCAGCTCGGTGTCGGCCTCCGAGGAGCAGTACTTC. The encoded protein is CASSVSASEEQYF.

This clone was detected a few times. The rearrangement uses TRBV3-1 (or the pseudogene TRBV3-2) and TRBJ2-3; D possibly corresponds to TRBD2 (5 bases). Trimming cost V 4 bases and J 0 bases, with 14 bases left between them. CDR1 is LGHDT, CDR2 YNNKEL, per germline (reference sequence). The CDR3 has 16 residues. The chain's CDR3 is CASSRGEATSTDTQYF. In nucleotides, the CDR3 is TGTGCCAGCAGCCGGGGAGAAGCGACTAGCACAGATACGCAGTATTTT.

The chain is built from TRBV20-1 and TRBJ2-1, with TRBD2 matching 11 bases. Trimming removed 3 bases from V and 2 bases from J; junction bases left unmatched: 3. The CDR3 spans 15 residues. Germline values: CDR1 DFQATT, CDR2 SNEGSKA (reference sequence). In DNA form, the CDR3 reads TGCAGTGCTAGTAGGGGACTAGCGGCCTACAATGAGCAGTTCTTC. Translated, it gives CSASRGLAAYNEQFF.

The chain links TRBV7-9 to TRBJ2-7; perhaps D is TRBD1 or TRBD2 (5 bases each). There are 15 residues in the CDR3. V dropped 2 bases and J dropped 0 bases, with 11 bases sitting between them. CDR1 and CDR2 from the germline V gene are SEHNR and FQNEAQ (reference sequence). Here the CDR3 reads CASSLRDGISYEQYF. The CDR3 nucleotides are TGTGCCAGCAGCTTACGGGACGGCATCTCCTACGAGCAGTACTTC.

The gene calls are TRBV7-9 and TRBJ1-1, with a tentative D call TRBD1 (5 bases). The CDR3 runs 15 residues. Per the germline V gene, CDR1 is SEHNR and CDR2 is FQNEAQ (reference sequence). Trimming pared 3 bases from V and 1 base from J, leaving 12 bases between. The CDR3 DNA follows: TGTGCCAGCAGCTTTTTGGGAGGGGCGAACACTGAAGCTTTCTTT. Protein product: CASSFLGGANTEAFF.

V is TRBV28 and J is TRBJ1-2; D remains unclear. This CDR3 has 13 residues. Germline V gene data show CDR1 as MDHEN and CDR2 as SYDVKM. Trimming cost V 6 bases and J 2 bases, with 10 bases left between them. The CDR3 here is CASRVSVNYGYTF. The DNA for the CDR3 is TGTGCCAGCAGGGTCTCGGTGAACTATGGCTACACCTTC.

The chain links TRBV2 to TRBJ1-1; 9 bases are shared with TRBD1. CDR3 length: 15 residues. CDR1 and CDR2 (germline): SNHLY, FYNNEI. J gave up 3 bases and V 6 bases, and 8 bases lay outside the gene matches. CDR3 nucleotides: TGTGCCAGCAGAGCAGACAGGGGGAGGTACACTGAAGCTTTCTTT. Its protein product is CASRADRGRYTEAFF.

This clone was counted a single time. The chain uses TRBV6-2 or TRBV6-3 and TRBJ1-2; the match to TRBD1 covers 8 bases. This CDR3 is 17 amino acids long. V trimming: 6 bases; J trimming: 1 base; junction bases outside the gene matches: 13. Germline V gives CDR1 MNHEY, CDR2 SVGEGT. The CDR3: CASSRFPGQGVNYGYTF. In DNA form, the CDR3 reads TGTGCCAGCAGCAGATTTCCCGGACAGGGTGTTAACTATGGCTACACCTTC.

This chain uses TRBV7-2 with TRBJ2-5; D remains unclear. Per the germline V gene, CDR1 is SGHTA and CDR2 is FQGNSA. This CDR3 spans 14 amino acids. V was shortened by 3 bases and J by 3 bases, with 11 bases between the two germline ends. CDR3 DNA: TGTGCCAGCAGCTTCGGAACGGCGGAAGAGACCCAGTACTTC. It yields the protein CASSFGTAEETQYF.

This clone was seen only a few times. The rearrangement links TRBV29-1 to TRBJ1-2; perhaps TRBD1 as D (6 bases). V was pared by 4 bases and J by 4 bases, with 13 bases between. This CDR3 spans 13 amino acids. Germline CDR1 and CDR2: SQVTM and ANQGSEA. CDR3 sequence reads: CSVAAGESYGYTF. In nucleotides, the CDR3 is TGCAGCGTTGCGGCAGGGGAGAGCTATGGCTACACCTTC.

The chain couples TRBV15 to TRBJ1-2; D uncertain. Trimming took 4 bases from V and 9 from J, leaving 9 bases between them. Germline lookup yields CDR1 LNHNV and CDR2 YYDKDF (reference sequence). The length of the CDR3 is 11 residues. The CDR3 reads CATSKGVRYTF. CDR3 DNA sequence: TGTGCCACCAGCAAGGGCGTTCGCTACACCTTC.

This CDR3 reads CASSLGIGTSTDTQYF. In DNA, the CDR3 is TGTGCCAGCAGTTTAGGAATTGGAACTAGCACAGATACGCAGTATTTT. The gene calls are TRBV27 and TRBJ2-3, with D unclear. CDR1 is MNHEY, CDR2 SMNVEV, per germline (reference sequence). With 2 bases removed from V and 0 bases from J, the gap between germline ends came to 12 bases. The CDR3 extends over 16 amino acids.